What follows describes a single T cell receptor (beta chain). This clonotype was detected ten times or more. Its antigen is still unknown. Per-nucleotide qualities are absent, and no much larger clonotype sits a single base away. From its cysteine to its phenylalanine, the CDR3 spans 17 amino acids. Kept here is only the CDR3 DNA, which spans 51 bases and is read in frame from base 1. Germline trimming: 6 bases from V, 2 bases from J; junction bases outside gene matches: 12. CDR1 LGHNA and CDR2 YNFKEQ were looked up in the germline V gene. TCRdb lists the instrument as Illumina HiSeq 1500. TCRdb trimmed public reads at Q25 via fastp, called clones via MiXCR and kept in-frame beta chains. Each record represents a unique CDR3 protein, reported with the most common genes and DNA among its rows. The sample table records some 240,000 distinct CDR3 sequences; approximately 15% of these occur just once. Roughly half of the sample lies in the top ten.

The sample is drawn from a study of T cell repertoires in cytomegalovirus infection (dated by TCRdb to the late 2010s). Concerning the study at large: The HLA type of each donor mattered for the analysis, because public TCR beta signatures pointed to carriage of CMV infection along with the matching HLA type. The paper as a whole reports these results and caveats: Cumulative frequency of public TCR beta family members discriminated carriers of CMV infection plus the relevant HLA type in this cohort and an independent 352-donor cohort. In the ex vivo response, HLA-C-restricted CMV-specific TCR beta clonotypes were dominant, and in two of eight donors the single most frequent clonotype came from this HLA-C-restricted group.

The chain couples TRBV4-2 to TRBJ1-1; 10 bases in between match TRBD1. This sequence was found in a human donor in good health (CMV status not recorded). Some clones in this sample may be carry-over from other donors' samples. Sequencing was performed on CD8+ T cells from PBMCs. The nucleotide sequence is TGTGCCAGCAGTCCCCGGGGACAGGGGACTCTTAACACTGAAGCTTTCTTT. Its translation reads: CASSPRGQGTLNTEAFF.